The T cell receptor (beta chain) under discussion was sequenced for a study of T cell changes during pregnancy in multiple sclerosis. This table comes from immunoSEQ multiplex PCR, and its TCRdb copy is limited to in-frame clones, with some not included. Of around 80,000 clones in the sample, around 90% were seen once. The CDR3 is 16 residues long. J lost 4 bases, V lost 1 base, and 7 bases had no gene match. Germline V gene lookup returns CDR1 SGHTA and CDR2 FQGNSA. The chain combines TRBV7-2 with TRBJ2-7; 10 positions match TRBD2. This sequence originates from a female donor with multiple sclerosis, enrolled in a pregnancy study. Sequences were derived from peripheral blood, sampled before pregnancy. The CDR3 loop reads CASSLVPAGGEYEQYF. CDR3 nucleotides: TGTGCCAGCAGCTTAGTCCCAGCGGGAGGGGAATACGAGCAGTACTTC.